This T cell receptor (beta chain) was captured in a study of T cell responses to AZD1222 COVID-19 vaccine. Findings and limits, study-wide: Repertoire samples came only from after the peak T cell response. Females made up more of the donors, who were largely white British, and clonal diversity may have come out too low.

Using immunoSEQ multiplex PCR, the repertoire was profiled, and TCRdb retains in-frame clones only, with some absent. There are approximately 150,000 clones in the sample; 85% to 90% occur only once, and under 2% lies in the top ten. V was clipped by 3 bases and J by 7 bases; unmatched bases: 2. The germline CDR1 and CDR2 sequences are KGHSH and LQKENI. The CDR3 extends over 12 amino acids. This clone appeared once. Its target is not known. The source is an adult in good health. V gene TRBV18 combines with J gene TRBJ2-7; 8 bases agree with TRBD1. The sequences come from peripheral blood, collected on day 0 of AZD1222 vaccination. CDR3 sequence reads: CASSPTGVEQYF. CDR3 nucleotide sequence: TGTGCCAGCTCACCGACAGGGGTGGAGCAGTACTTC.